Following are 5 T cell receptor beta chains from one sample sequenced in a study of blood T cell repertoires in COVID-19. Sequenced by immunoSEQ multiplex PCR; TCRdb stores in-frame clones only, minus some. This sample has some 13,000 clones, with approximately 86% found just once. The sequenced sample consisted of peripheral blood. Receptors were obtained from a man at least 80 years old with acute or convalescent COVID-19.

The V gene is TRBV9, the J gene TRBJ1-6; D is ambiguous. V was cut by 1 base and J by 7 bases, with 9 bases left in between. Germline CDR1 and CDR2: SGDLS and YYNGEE. The CDR3 loop spans 14 amino acids. The CDR3 protein is CASSVLARNSPLHF. The CDR3 region has the DNA TGTGCCAGCAGCGTATTGGCCCGAAATTCACCCCTCCACTTT.

The rearrangement joins TRBV5-1 to TRBJ2-5; tentatively, D is TRBD1 (6 bases). V shed 2 bases and J shed 2 bases, with 10 bases lying between them. CDR1 SGHRS and CDR2 YFSETQ come from the germline V gene. CDR3 length equals 14 residues. In nucleotides, the CDR3 is TGCGCCAGCAGCTTTAACAGGGATCAAGAGACCCAGTACTTC. Protein sequence: CASSFNRDQETQYF.

The V gene is TRBV21-1, the J gene TRBJ2-6; the listed D gene, TRBD1, was not tested against the DNA. TRBV21-1 is annotated as a pseudogene. This CDR3 comprises 15 residues. The CDR3 sequence: CASSRTFGGANVLTF. CDR3 sequence (DNA): TGTGCCAGCAGCCGGACATTTGGCGGGGCCAACGTCCTGACTTTC.

The chain is built from TRBV7-8 and TRBJ2-3; D ambiguous. Trimming stripped 1 base from V and 2 bases from J, with 10 bases between. CDR3 length: 15 amino acids. Germline CDR1 and CDR2: SGHVS and FQNEAQ. In nucleotides, the CDR3 is TGTGCCAGCAGCTTAGGTCCAGCGTACACAGATACGCAGTATTTT. Protein: CASSLGPAYTDTQYF.

V usage is TRBV4-1 and J usage is TRBJ1-3; D is ambiguous. Germline V gene sequence: CDR1 MGHRA, CDR2 YSYEKL. The CDR3 is 15 amino acids. The V gene lost 0 bases and the J gene lost 0 bases, with 6 bases spanning the gap. The CDR3 bases are TGCGCCAGCAGCCAAGAAACATCCTCTGGAAACACCATATATTTT. This codes for CASSQETSSGNTIYF.